The clone carrying this T cell receptor (beta chain) ranks as medium-sized. Its antigen is not identified. The sample comes from a study of graft-versus-host responses after intestinal transplantation. Study-wide background: Anti-thymocyte globulin was used for induction in all recipients, who then took tacrolimus and steroids for approximately 3 years. Study outcomes and limitations: Researchers found GvH clones in recipient marrow, and some showed up first in ileum or blood. In patients with graft-donor T cell macrochimerism, allograft graft-versus-host to host-versus-graft clonal ratios were high.

The junction had 9 bases not matched to a gene; V was cut back by 6 bases and J by 6 bases. This CDR3 has 14 residues. The germline V gene encodes CDR1 MNHNS and CDR2 SASEGT. Using immunoSEQ multiplex PCR, the repertoire was profiled, and TCRdb retains in-frame clones only, with some absent. Of around 100,000 clones listed, about 90% were seen once; the top ten hold 0.95%. The clonotype was recovered from a human donor who was the organ donor for an intestinal transplant. Sequences were derived from unstimulated CD4+ T cells sorted from spleen or lymph node cells, sampled before transplant. The V and J genes are TRBV6-1 and TRBJ2-7, with 9 bases identical to TRBD1. The CDR3 reads CASRSGTGLREQYF. The CDR3 DNA reads TGTGCCAGCAGGTCCGGGACAGGGTTACGCGAGCAGTACTTC.